One and the same sample provided the 3 T cell receptor beta chains below, sequenced in a study of blood T cell repertoires in COVID-19. The method was immunoSEQ multiplex PCR; TCRdb's version includes in-frame clones alone and lacks a portion of them. The data show 200,000 to 250,000 clones, roughly 84% seen once. The source material was peripheral blood. The receptors stem from a woman in her sixties or seventies who had recovered from COVID-19.

The chain uses TRBV7-2 and TRBJ1-4, with D tentatively TRBD1 (6 bases). The CDR3 has 14 amino acids. The germline V gene encodes CDR1 SGHTA and CDR2 FQGNSA. V lost 5 bases, J lost 8 bases, and 15 bases lay in between. CDR3 in DNA: TGTGCCAGCAGCCGCACAGGGCCTGGGGAAAAACTGTTTTTT. Translated: CASSRTGPGEKLFF.

V gene TRBV5-1 combines with J gene TRBJ2-3; D perhaps matches TRBD2 (7 bases). The CDR3 consists of 17 residues. Germline-derived CDR1 and CDR2 are SGHRS and YFSETQ. The V and J ends lost 4 bases and 1 base respectively, with 19 bases between them. CDR3: CASSRRGAGVGTDTQYF. The CDR3 nucleotides read TGCGCCAGCAGCCGGAGGGGGGCGGGGGTCGGCACAGATACGCAGTATTTT.

The chain joins TRBV29-1 to TRBJ1-5, with D perhaps TRBD1 (6 bases). This CDR3 contains 14 residues. Germline CDR1 reads SQVTM; CDR2 reads ANQGSEA. The V gene lost 4 bases and the J gene lost 3 bases, with 13 bases spanning the gap. CDR3 residues: CSVGGPGDNQPQHF. In nucleotides, the CDR3 is TGCAGCGTTGGGGGGCCAGGGGACAATCAGCCCCAGCATTTT. The whole variable domain, filled in from reference TRBV29-1 and TRBJ1-5, reads SAVISQKPSRDICQRGTSLTIQCQVDSQVTMMFWYRQQPGQSLTLIATANQGSEATYESGFVIDKFPISRPNLTFSTLTVSNMSPEDSSIYLCSVGGPGDNQPQHFGDGTRLSIL.